Listed below are T cell receptor beta chains from one sample, sequenced in a study of blood T cell repertoires in COVID-19. Repertoires were generated with immunoSEQ multiplex PCR, while TCRdb's copy carries only in-frame clones and drops some. The table lists approximately 220,000 clones, 70% to 90% of them singletons. The sample was PBMCs or T cells enriched from blood (not recorded which). The receptors originated from a woman in her 30s who had been exposed to COVID-19. The CDR3 runs from the conserved cysteine through the conserved F or W. Each record gives: clone size, V gene, D gene, J gene, CDR3 protein, CDR3 DNA. D genes are given only for firm matches. Rows give clone size only sometimes, using once, few, many, or a class for an expanded clone.

.	TRBV2	.	TRBJ1-5	CASSSDRRRPDQPQHF	TGTGCCAGCAGTAGTGACAGGAGACGGCCCGATCAGCCCCAGCATTTT
.	TRBV12-3/TRBV12-4	.	TRBJ2-7	CASSLLAYEQYF	TGTGCCAGCAGTTTACTTGCCTACGAGCAGTACTTC
.	TRBV19	.	TRBJ2-7	CASSIDGISSYEQYF	TGTGCCAGTAGTATAGATGGCATCAGCTCCTACGAGCAGTACTTC
.	TRBV11-3	.	TRBJ2-7	CASSLEAPSSYEQYF	TGTGCCAGCAGCTTAGAAGCGCCTTCTTCTTACGAGCAGTACTTC
.	TRBV5-1	.	TRBJ1-1	CASRPYRVIGDQDTEAFF	TGCGCCAGCAGACCTTACAGGGTTATCGGTGATCAGGACACTGAAGCTTTCTTT
.	TRBV11-3	.	TRBJ2-2	CASSLGDKHNTGELFF	TGTGCCAGCAGCTTAGGGGACAAACATAACACCGGGGAGCTGTTTTTT
.	TRBV2	.	TRBJ2-3	CASSERADTQYF	TGTGCCAGCAGTGAACGGGCAGATACGCAGTATTTT
.	TRBV28	.	TRBJ2-7	CASSDDVQGRHEQYF	TGTGCCAGCAGTGATGACGTACAGGGTCGCCACGAGCAGTACTTC
.	TRBV28	TRBD1	TRBJ1-2	CASSTGQGGHGYTF	TGTGCCAGCAGCACGGGACAGGGAGGGCATGGCTACACCTTC
.	TRBV2	TRBD1	TRBJ2-5	CASGRGLGQGAGETQYF	TGTGCCAGCGGAAGGGGTTTAGGACAGGGGGCTGGAGAGACCCAGTACTTC
.	TRBV11-2	.	TRBJ1-1	CASRLTGNPEAFF	TGTGCCAGCAGATTGACAGGTAACCCTGAAGCTTTCTTT
.	TRBV7-2	TRBD2	TRBJ2-2	CASSLSPSRGAGYTGELFF	TGTGCCAGCAGCTTGTCCCCCTCGCGTGGAGCGGGGTACACCGGGGAGCTGTTTTTT
.	TRBV2	.	TRBJ1-1	CASSEGGVGTEAFF	TGTGCCAGCAGTGAAGGGGGGGTAGGAACTGAAGCTTTCTTT
.	TRBV11-2	.	TRBJ1-2	CASSLDGPRGYGYTF	TGTGCCAGCAGCTTAGATGGGCCCAGGGGCTATGGCTACACCTTC
.	TRBV19	TRBD1	TRBJ2-7	CASSRGDRDIYEQYF	TGTGCCAGTAGTCGCGGGGACAGGGATATATACGAGCAGTACTTC
.	TRBV30	TRBD1	TRBJ2-7	CAWRRPGQGAAYEQYF	TGTGCCTGGAGAAGACCGGGACAGGGGGCTGCGTACGAGCAGTACTTC
.	TRBV10-3	TRBD2	TRBJ2-7	CAISESTGLAGPEQYF	TGTGCCATCAGTGAGTCGACTGGGCTAGCGGGTCCCGAGCAGTACTTC
once	TRBV7-2	TRBD2	TRBJ2-3	CASSLAGTSPTDTQYF	TGTGCCAGCAGCTTAGCCGGGACTAGCCCCACAGATACGCAGTATTTT
.	TRBV3-1/TRBV3-2	.	TRBJ1-2	CASSQGGARGYTF	TGTGCCAGCAGCCAAGGAGGAGCGAGGGGCTACACCTTC
.	TRBV7-8	TRBD1	TRBJ1-5	CASSLAPDRDLQPQHF	TGTGCCAGCAGCTTAGCCCCGGACAGGGATCTTCAGCCCCAGCATTTT
.	TRBV27	TRBD1	TRBJ1-2	CASRAGTGYNYGYTF	TGTGCCAGCAGAGCCGGGACAGGTTATAACTATGGCTACACCTTC
.	TRBV27	.	TRBJ2-3	CASSLPPVRDSPTDTQYF	TGTGCCAGCAGTTTACCTCCCGTCCGGGACTCACCCACAGATACGCAGTATTTT
.	TRBV7-6	TRBD1	TRBJ1-3	CASSPRDRAGNTIYF	TGTGCCAGCAGCCCCCGGGACAGGGCTGGAAACACCATATATTTT
.	TRBV30	TRBD1	TRBJ1-6	CAWKYRGSYNSPLHF	TGTGCCTGGAAATACAGGGGATCCTATAATTCACCCCTCCACTTT
.	TRBV10-3	TRBD1	TRBJ1-2	CAISELERGPNYGYTF	TGTGCCATCAGTGAGCTGGAAAGGGGGCCTAACTATGGCTACACCTTC
.	TRBV30	.	TRBJ1-2	CAWSVPGHSQRYGYTF	TGTGCCTGGAGTGTACCCGGCCACTCCCAGCGGTATGGCTACACCTTC
.	TRBV9	.	TRBJ1-2	CASSVDNRNYGYTF	TGTGCCAGCAGCGTAGATAACAGAAACTATGGCTACACCTTC
.	TRBV7-2	TRBD1	TRBJ1-1	CASSSRGPTEAFF	TGTGCCAGCAGCTCCAGGGGGCCCACTGAAGCTTTCTTT
.	TRBV3-1/TRBV3-2	.	TRBJ2-7	CASSQFNEQYF	TGTGCCAGCAGCCAATTTAACGAGCAGTACTTC
.	TRBV6-5	.	TRBJ1-2	CASSYSSPGRDGYTF	TGTGCCAGCAGTTACTCGTCTCCAGGGCGAGATGGCTACACCTTC
.	TRBV5-1	TRBD2	TRBJ2-3	CASGSGTSADTQYF	TGCGCCAGCGGTTCGGGGACTAGCGCGGATACGCAGTATTTT
.	TRBV5-1	.	TRBJ2-7	CASSSGGAYEQYF	TGCGCCAGCAGTTCGGGGGGCGCCTACGAGCAGTACTTC
.	TRBV7-2	.	TRBJ2-7	CASSLAGGHEQYF	TGTGCCAGCAGCTTAGCGGGGGGACACGAGCAGTACTTC
.	TRBV6-6	TRBD1	TRBJ1-2	CASNYPGGGYTF	TGTGCCAGCAACTACCCAGGGGGTGGCTACACCTTC
once	TRBV10-3	TRBD2	TRBJ2-7	CAIMGTSGGVEQYF	TGTGCCATCATGGGAACTAGCGGGGGGGTCGAGCAGTACTTC
.	TRBV5-1	.	TRBJ1-6	CASSLAVGADNSPLHF	TGCGCCAGCAGCTTGGCGGTAGGGGCCGATAATTCACCCCTCCACTTT
few	TRBV7-2	TRBD2	TRBJ2-1	CASSLVGTIYNEQFF	TGTGCCAGCAGCTTAGTCGGGACTATTTACAATGAGCAGTTCTTC
.	TRBV3-1/TRBV3-2	TRBD1	TRBJ1-6	CASSTGQGRSPLHF	TGTGCCAGCAGCACCGGACAGGGGAGGTCACCCCTCCACTTT
.	TRBV2	.	TRBJ1-3	CASTGHFQSSGNTIYF	TGTGCCAGCACCGGACACTTCCAGAGCTCTGGAAACACCATATATTTT
once	TRBV7-9	.	TRBJ1-2	CASSLEVSGYGYTF	TGTGCCAGCAGCTTAGAAGTCTCGGGCTATGGCTACACCTTC
.	TRBV18	.	TRBJ1-6	CASSPQGTEGWAPLHF	TGTGCCAGCTCACCACAAGGGACGGAGGGATGGGCACCCCTCCACTTT
.	TRBV5-1	TRBD1	TRBJ2-7	CASSLRTGLSSYEQYF	TGCGCCAGCAGCTTGAGGACAGGCCTTAGCTCCTACGAGCAGTACTTC
.	TRBV14	.	TRBJ1-2	CASRRTGIYGYTF	TGTGCCAGCAGACGCACAGGGATATATGGCTACACCTTC
.	TRBV19	.	TRBJ2-4	CASSKGGTKNIQYF	TGTGCCAGTAGTAAGGGGGGGACGAAAAACATTCAGTACTTC
.	TRBV10-2	TRBD2	TRBJ2-1	CASRVLAGRPNEQFF	TGCGCCAGCAGGGTACTAGCGGGGAGACCCAATGAGCAGTTCTTC
.	TRBV7-8	TRBD2	TRBJ2-1	CASSLNSGGYHEQFF	TGTGCCAGCAGCTTAAATAGCGGGGGGTACCATGAGCAGTTCTTC
.	TRBV3-1/TRBV3-2	.	TRBJ1-3	CASNPGDSGNTIYF	TGTGCCAGTAACCCAGGCGACTCTGGAAACACCATATATTTT
.	TRBV2	TRBD1	TRBJ2-3	CAKGASTDTQYF	TGTGCCAAGGGGGCTAGCACAGATACGCAGTATTTT
.	TRBV9	.	TRBJ2-3	CASTSGGLPDTQYF	TGTGCCAGCACCTCGGGGGGCCTTCCCGATACGCAGTATTTT
.	TRBV2	.	TRBJ1-2	CASSTQTANYGYTF	TGTGCCAGCAGTACACAGACAGCTAACTATGGCTACACCTTC
.	TRBV9	.	TRBJ2-2	CASSPTPPTNTGELFF	TGTGCCAGCAGCCCTACCCCACCCACGAACACCGGGGAGCTGTTTTTT
.	TRBV10-1	TRBD1	TRBJ1-2	CASSPGQGTGGYTF	TGCGCCAGCAGTCCGGGACAGGGTACAGGAGGCTACACCTTC
.	TRBV6-5	.	TRBJ1-2	CASSRQRQDYGYTF	TGTGCCAGCAGTCGGCAGAGACAGGACTATGGCTACACCTTC